This T cell receptor (beta chain) derives from a study of shared clonotypes between healthy human individuals. Whole-study findings and limits: Sampling involved blood alone; tissue repertoires likely differ.

Method: immunoSEQ multiplex PCR; TCRdb's copy keeps in-frame clones and lacks some. The profile shows some 2,500,000 clones, roughly 93% of them singletons. V was pared by 5 bases and J by 11 bases, with 24 bases of the junction left unmatched. Per the germline V gene, CDR1 is SEHNR and CDR2 is FQNEAQ (reference sequence). The CDR3 spans 18 residues. A remark on this clone: Its matching antigen is unknown.

The chain combines TRBV7-9 with TRBJ2-5, with 9 nucleotides matching TRBD2. Sequencing was carried out using naive CD4+ T cells from PBMCs. Subset meaning: CD45RA+ positively selected. The TCR originated in a man younger than 35 in good health. Some clones in this sample may be carry-over from other donors' samples. In DNA form, the CDR3 reads TGTGCCAGCAGCCTCACTCGGGCTAGCGGGACGGCTTCTCCTGAGCAGTACTTC. Amino acids: CASSLTRASGTASPEQYF.